This record looks at one T cell receptor (beta chain) sequence and its context. This sample was taken from a study of regulatory T cells in long-lasting Graves disease. Indicated time point: persistent/refractory GD, antithyroid drugs over 5 years with positive TRAb. Extracted PBMC RNA gave rise to the TCR library. Patients with Graves' disease were diagnosed by American Thyroid Association guidelines. It was an endocrinology department in Xi'an, China, that provided the patients. Through Arm-PCR of CDR3 regions and iRepertoire HTBI primers, TCR beta libraries were built. How the authors handled the data: Looking across samples, the authors found some 60 TRBV and 14 to 15 TRBJ segments. From the multiplex PCR reads, TCRdb called clonotypes with MiXCR, one entry per CDR3 protein. It is TCRdb's table, rather than the study itself, that gives the V and J calls and clone size. The sample lists hundreds of thousands of distinct CDR3 sequences, 20% to 25% occurring once.

The V end lost 5 bases, the J end lost 7 bases, and 14 bases lay between the germline ends. The CDR3 extends over 13 amino acids. This receptor was identified in a female donor with Graves disease. The chain combines TRBV12-3 or TRBV12-4 with TRBJ2-5, with D unclear. The sequenced sample was peripheral blood mononuclear cells (PBMCs), obtained when the disease was refractory, from a patient treated with antithyroid drugs. DNA of the CDR3: TGTGCCAGCAGTCTCGGACCCTTTGGGACCCAGTACTTC. It encodes CASSLGPFGTQYF.